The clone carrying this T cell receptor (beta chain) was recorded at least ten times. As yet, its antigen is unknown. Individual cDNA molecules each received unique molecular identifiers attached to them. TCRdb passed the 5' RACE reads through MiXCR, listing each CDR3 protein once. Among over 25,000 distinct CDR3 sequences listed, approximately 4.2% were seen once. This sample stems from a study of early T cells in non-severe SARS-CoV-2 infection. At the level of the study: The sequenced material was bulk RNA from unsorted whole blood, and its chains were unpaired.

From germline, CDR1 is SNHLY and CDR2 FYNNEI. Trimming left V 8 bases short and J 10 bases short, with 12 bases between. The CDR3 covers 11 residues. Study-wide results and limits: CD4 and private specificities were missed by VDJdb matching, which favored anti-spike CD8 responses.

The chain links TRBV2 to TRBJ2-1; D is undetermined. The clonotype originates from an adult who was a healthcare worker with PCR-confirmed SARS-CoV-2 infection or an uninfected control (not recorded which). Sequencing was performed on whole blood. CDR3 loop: CASVANQEQFF. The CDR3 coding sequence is TGTGCCAGCGTTGCGAATCAGGAGCAGTTCTTC.